This T cell receptor (beta chain) was retrieved from a study of T cell responses to AZD1222 COVID-19 vaccine. Per germline, CDR1 SGHNT and CDR2 YYREEE (reference sequence). This CDR3 is 17 amino acids long. J was trimmed by 0 bases and V by 4 bases; bases with no gene match: 7. Study-wide points: Spike-specific TCR repertoires showed rising breadth and depth after two AZD1222 doses. AZD1222 recipients seropositive at baseline numbered only five to seven. Spike was spanned by vaccine-associated CD4 TCRs, with dominance at 160-218 and 743-854.

Some clones are missing from TCRdb's copy, which holds only in-frame ones; the method was immunoSEQ multiplex PCR. The sample comprises about 100,000 clones, 92% of which are singletons, and under 2% rests with the top ten. Concerning this clone itself: Its antigen is unidentified.

The clonotype originates from an adult in good health. The chain has TRBV5-4 and TRBJ1-4, with 9 nucleotides matching TRBD1. The material sequenced was peripheral blood, taken on day 0 of AZD1222 vaccination. CDR3 nucleotide sequence: TGTGCCAGCAGCCGGACAGGGGTGGGGACAACTAATGAAAAACTGTTTTTT. Its protein is CASSRTGVGTTNEKLFF.